A single sample is the source of the 5 T cell receptor beta chains below, sequenced in a study of patients and donors after allogeneic stem cell transplantation (dated by TCRdb to 2020 to 2021). The library relied on RT-PCR. The sequencing machine was a NextSeq 550. The raw public data were reprocessed by TCRdb itself: fastp quality trimming at Q25, MiXCR clonotype calling, in-frame beta chains only. Identical CDR3 proteins give one entry, which carries the most common genes and DNA. The sample table holds approximately 170,000 distinct CDR3 sequences, of which about 24% were seen once. The ten biggest clones cover around 26% of the sample. The specimen was blood, either unsorted or a sorted T cell fraction (not recorded which). The receptor set was obtained from a human donor who was either an allogeneic HSCT recipient or a stem cell or donor lymphocyte infusion donor (not recorded which). It is not recorded whose cells these are; they may come from a transplant donor.

This clonotype was picked up a small number of times. The chain combines TRBV15 with TRBJ2-7; D not certain. CDR1 LNHNV and CDR2 YYDKDF come from the germline V gene (reference sequence). The CDR3 extends over 14 amino acids. V lost 1 base, J lost 3 bases, and 10 bases lay in between. CDR3: CATSRVGVSYEQYF. In DNA form, the CDR3 reads TGTGCCACCAGCAGAGTTGGTGTCAGCTACGAGCAGTACTTC.

The chain couples TRBV15 to TRBJ1-5, with D perhaps TRBD1 (5 bases). The CDR3 consists of 17 residues. Germline V gene sequence: CDR1 LNHNV, CDR2 YYDKDF (reference sequence). The V gene lost 3 bases and the J gene lost 7 bases, with 22 bases spanning the gap. The CDR3 protein is CATSSPKGRRDDQPQHF. In DNA, the CDR3 is TGTGCCACCAGCAGTCCGAAAGGGCGCAGGGATGACCAGCCCCAGCATTTT.

This clonotype was observed many times. The V gene is TRBV5-8, the J gene TRBJ1-2; D might be TRBD1 (5 bases). The germline CDR1 and CDR2 sequences are SGHTS and YDEGEE. There are 14 residues in the CDR3. Trimming removed 3 bases at V and 2 bases at J, with 11 bases between. The DNA of the CDR3 is TGTGCCAGCAGCTATTGGCCAGGGAACTATGGCTACACCTTC. Translation: CASSYWPGNYGYTF.

This clonotype was picked up a small number of times. The chain joins TRBV20-1 to TRBJ2-7; D may be TRBD2 (5 bases). Trimming removed 2 bases from V and 4 bases from J, with 15 bases in between. CDR3 length: 14 residues. In germline, CDR1 is DFQATT, CDR2 SNEGSKA (reference sequence). The CDR3 bases are TGCAGTGCTAGACCACAACTAGGACCTTACGAGCAGTACTTC. Its translation: CSARPQLGPYEQYF.

The rearrangement links TRBV4-1 to TRBJ1-5; 9 nucleotides agree with TRBD1. This CDR3 is 17 amino acids long. Per the germline V gene, CDR1 is MGHRA and CDR2 is YSYEKL. The V segment lost 1 base and the J segment 7 bases; nucleotides outside the gene matches: 11. The CDR3 sequence is CASSQVQLRTGEQPQHF. In DNA form, the CDR3 reads TGCGCCAGCAGCCAAGTACAACTTAGGACAGGGGAACAGCCCCAGCATTTT.